A selection of T cell receptor beta chains follows, all from one sample in a study of blood T cell repertoires in COVID-19. Clones were read by immunoSEQ multiplex PCR, and TCRdb kept only the in-frame ones, dropping some. The sample lists approximately 240,000 clones; 83% were seen once. What was sequenced was peripheral blood. These receptors all stem from a woman in her twenties or thirties with COVID-19, enrolled during active disease. The CDR3 runs from the conserved cysteine through the conserved F or W. D genes are given only for firm matches. Clone size is given for some rows only: seen once, a few or many times, or a class if the clone is expanded.

clone size,V gene,J gene,D gene,CDR3 protein,CDR3 DNA
NA,TRBV5-1,TRBJ1-4,NA,CASSPQVENEKLFF,TGCGCCAGCAGCCCACAGGTAGAAAATGAAAAACTGTTTTTT
NA,TRBV6-1,TRBJ2-3,NA,CASSRRLGGDTQYF,TGTGCCAGCAGCCGACGACTCGGGGGAGATACGCAGTATTTT
NA,TRBV30,TRBJ2-7,TRBD2,CAWSVLTSGGSYEQYF,TGTGCCTGGAGTGTACTGACTAGCGGGGGTTCCTACGAGCAGTACTTC
NA,TRBV28,TRBJ2-7,NA,CASGQYEQYF,TGTGCCAGCGGACAGTACGAGCAGTACTTC
NA,TRBV7-9,TRBJ2-5,NA,CASSLDGTQYF,TGTGCCAGCAGCTTAGACGGGACCCAGTACTTC
NA,TRBV7-2,TRBJ2-2,NA,CASSLGFGRDTGELFF,TGTGCCAGCAGCTTAGGTTTCGGGAGAGATACCGGGGAGCTGTTTTTT
NA,TRBV25-1,TRBJ1-1,NA,CASSERGILGAFF,TGTGCCAGCAGTGAAAGGGGGATCTTGGGAGCTTTCTTT
NA,TRBV7-9,TRBJ2-1,TRBD2,CASSFKRETYNEQFF,TGTGCCAGCAGCTTCAAGCGGGAGACCTACAATGAGCAGTTCTTC
NA,TRBV30,TRBJ1-2,NA,CAWRGQGLGGYTF,TGTGCCTGGAGGGGGCAGGGACTAGGCGGCTACACCTTC
NA,TRBV30,TRBJ2-3,TRBD2,CAWSSSGTSGTDTQYF,TGTGCCTGGAGTTCCTCCGGGACTAGCGGCACAGATACGCAGTATTTT
NA,TRBV19,TRBJ2-3,TRBD1,CASSTLQGTDTQYF,TGTGCCAGTAGTACCCTACAGGGGACAGATACGCAGTATTTT
NA,TRBV2,TRBJ1-4,TRBD1,CASRQPGQGVEKLFF,TGTGCCAGCAGACAACCGGGACAGGGGGTTGAAAAACTGTTTTTT
once,TRBV12-5,TRBJ1-3,TRBD1,CASGSRPGTGRTGNTIYF,TGTGCTAGTGGTTCCAGACCAGGGACAGGGAGAACTGGAAACACCATATATTTT
NA,TRBV19,TRBJ1-1,NA,CASSTDILNTEAFF,TGTGCCAGTAGTACGGACATCCTAAACACTGAAGCTTTCTTT
NA,TRBV9,TRBJ2-3,NA,CASSVEASAGTDTQYF,TGTGCCAGCAGCGTAGAAGCTAGCGCTGGCACAGATACGCAGTATTTT
NA,TRBV4-3,TRBJ1-1,NA,CASSSSLGGRGSLEAFF,TGCGCCAGCAGCTCCTCTCTCGGGGGTCGGGGTAGTCTTGAAGCTTTCTTT
NA,TRBV5-6,TRBJ1-2,NA,CASSASPGTGGYGYTF,TGTGCCAGCAGCGCAAGTCCCGGTACTGGCGGCTATGGCTACACCTTC
NA,TRBV9,TRBJ2-7,NA,CASSVDLALPYEQYF,TGTGCCAGCAGCGTAGACCTAGCACTACCCTACGAGCAGTACTTC
NA,TRBV5-1,TRBJ2-3,NA,CASSLIGGSDTQYF,TGCGCCAGCAGCTTGATAGGAGGGTCAGATACGCAGTATTTT
NA,TRBV7-8,TRBJ2-5,NA,CASSLGGRETQYF,TGTGCCAGCAGCTTAGGGGGGCGGGAGACCCAGTACTTC
NA,TRBV30,TRBJ2-7,TRBD2,CAWSSSGGYEQYF,TGTGCCTGGTCCTCTAGCGGGGGCTACGAGCAGTACTTC
NA,TRBV21-1,TRBJ2-3,NA,CASSKGGEGAWWDTQYF,TGTGCCAGCAGCAAAGGGGGCGAGGGGGCGTGGTGGGATACGCAGTATTTT
NA,TRBV7-3,TRBJ2-5,NA,CASSPTGQETQYF,TGTGCCAGCAGCCCTACCGGCCAAGAGACCCAGTACTTC
NA,TRBV5-1,TRBJ1-4,TRBD1,CASRTGTGGSNEKLFF,TGCGCCAGCAGGACAGGGACAGGGGGCTCTAATGAAAAACTGTTTTTT
NA,TRBV10-3,TRBJ1-4,NA,CAISADSLSEKLFF,TGTGCCATCAGTGCGGACAGCCTGAGTGAAAAACTGTTTTTT
NA,TRBV15,TRBJ1-2,NA,CATSIRLTVPYGYTF,TGTGCCACCAGCATAAGATTGACAGTACCCTATGGCTACACCTTC
NA,TRBV7-2,TRBJ1-6,TRBD1,CASSLVITGAPLHF,TGTGCCAGCAGCTTAGTAATTACAGGGGCACCCCTCCACTTT
NA,TRBV4-3,TRBJ2-2,NA,CASSQGQAQNTGELFF,TGCGCCAGCAGCCAAGGACAGGCGCAAAACACCGGGGAGCTGTTTTTT
NA,TRBV9,TRBJ1-1,NA,CASSVQGNTEAFF,TGTGCCAGCAGCGTACAGGGGAACACTGAAGCTTTCTTT
once,TRBV7-2,TRBJ1-1,NA,CASSLGSGMNTEAFF,TGTGCCAGCAGCTTGGGCAGCGGGATGAACACTGAAGCTTTCTTT
NA,TRBV3-1/TRBV3-2,TRBJ1-2,TRBD1,CASSQTGVDYGYTF,TGTGCCAGCAGCCAGACAGGGGTTGACTATGGCTACACCTTC
NA,TRBV30,TRBJ1-5,TRBD1,CAWRITGEGNQPQHF,TGTGCCTGGAGAATAACAGGGGAAGGCAATCAGCCCCAGCATTTT
NA,TRBV6-5,TRBJ2-7,NA,CAAQGGPGEQYF,TGTGCCGCACAGGGGGGGCCCGGCGAGCAGTACTTC
NA,TRBV19,TRBJ2-3,NA,CASSEQPSTDTQYF,TGTGCCAGTAGTGAACAGCCTAGCACAGATACGCAGTATTTT
NA,TRBV5-6,TRBJ2-1,NA,CASSLAVATYNEQFF,TGTGCCAGCAGCTTGGCAGTAGCTACCTACAATGAGCAGTTCTTC
NA,TRBV4-3,TRBJ2-2,TRBD2,CASSQGLAFANTGELFF,TGCGCCAGCAGCCAAGGACTAGCATTCGCGAACACCGGGGAGCTGTTTTTT